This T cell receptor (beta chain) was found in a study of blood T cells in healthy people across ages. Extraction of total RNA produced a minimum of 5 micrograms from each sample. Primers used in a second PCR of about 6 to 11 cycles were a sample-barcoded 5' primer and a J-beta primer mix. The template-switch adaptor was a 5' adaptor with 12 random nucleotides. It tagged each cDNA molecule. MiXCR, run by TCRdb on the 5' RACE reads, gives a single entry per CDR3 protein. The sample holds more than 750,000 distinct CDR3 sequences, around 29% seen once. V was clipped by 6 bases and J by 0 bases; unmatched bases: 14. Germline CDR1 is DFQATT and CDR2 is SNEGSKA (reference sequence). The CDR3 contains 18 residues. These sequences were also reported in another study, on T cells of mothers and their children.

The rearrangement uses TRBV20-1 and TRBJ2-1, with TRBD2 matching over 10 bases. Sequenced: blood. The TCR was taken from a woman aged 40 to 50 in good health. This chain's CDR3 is CSADPLTSGMSSYNEQFF. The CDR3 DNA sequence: TGCAGTGCCGATCCTCTTACTAGCGGGATGAGCTCCTACAATGAGCAGTTCTTC.